The 16 T cell receptor beta chains presented below share a single source sample, sequenced in a study of blood T cell repertoires in COVID-19. Assay: immunoSEQ multiplex PCR; the TCRdb copy retains only in-frame clones and omits some. Of tens of thousands of clones listed, roughly 90% are singletons. The specimen sequenced was peripheral blood. The receptors derive from a man aged 45-65 years with acute or convalescent COVID-19.

This chain joins TRBV19 and TRBJ2-2, with 9 bases lining up with TRBD1. V lost 7 bases, J lost 5 bases, and 2 bases stayed unmatched. This CDR3 comprises 13 residues. Per germline, CDR1 LNHDA and CDR2 SQIVND (reference sequence). The CDR3 DNA is TGTGCCAGTAAGGACAGGGGAACCGGGGAGCTGTTTTTT. Its protein product is CASKDRGTGELFF.

The CDR3 spells CATKHDGYQETQYF. In nucleotides, the CDR3 is TGCGCCACCAAACACGACGGGTACCAAGAGACCCAGTACTTC. The chain is built from TRBV10-2 and TRBJ2-5; no clear D. This CDR3 is built from 14 residues. Trimming shortened V by 10 bases and J by 0 bases, and 15 bases separated the two germline ends. In germline, CDR1 is WSHSY, CDR2 SAAADI.

The chain recombines TRBV19 with TRBJ2-2; 7 bases are a match to TRBD1. The germline gives CDR1 LNHDA, CDR2 SQIVND (reference sequence). The CDR3 runs to 16 residues. Unmatched junction bases numbered 8, after V lost 3 bases and J lost 4 bases. The CDR3 here is CASSIPTGAGTGELFF. The CDR3 bases are TGTGCCAGTAGTATTCCCACAGGGGCAGGCACCGGGGAGCTGTTTTTT.

This chain connects TRBV7-9 to TRBJ2-1; TRBD2 aligns across 10 bases. Trimming cost V 3 bases and J 4 bases; bases outside gene matches: 3. The CDR3 spans 15 residues. CDR1 and CDR2 from the germline V gene are SEHNR and FQNEAQ (reference sequence). Here the CDR3 DNA reads TGTGCCAGCAGCTTCACTAGCGGGGCGTACAATGAGCAGTTCTTC. Protein: CASSFTSGAYNEQFF.

V usage is TRBV7-7 and J usage is TRBJ2-2; D is possibly TRBD1 (5 bases). The CDR3 has 13 residues. Germline CDR1 SSHAT, CDR2 FNYEAQ (reference sequence). Trimming pared 1 base from V and 6 bases from J, leaving 6 bases between. The CDR3 DNA reads TGTGCCAGCAGCTTAGACAGGTCCGGGGAGCTGTTTTTT. Its translation: CASSLDRSGELFF.

J is TRBJ1-1 and V is TRBV30; 7 bases match TRBD1. The germline CDR1 and CDR2 sequences are GTSNPN and SVGIG (reference sequence). J lost 0 bases, V lost 2 bases, and 9 bases had no gene match. This CDR3 spans 16 amino acids. The chain's CDR3 is CAWSRARTGLNTEAFF. The CDR3 nucleotides read TGTGCCTGGAGTAGGGCCAGGACAGGCTTGAACACTGAAGCTTTCTTT.

The chain links TRBV4-3 to TRBJ1-1; weak D call: TRBD1 (5 bases). The CDR3 has 14 residues. The V end lost 0 bases, the J end lost 11 bases, and 16 bases lay between the germline ends. The germline V gene encodes CDR1 LGHNA and CDR2 YSLEER. For the CDR3, the DNA is TGCGCCAGCAGCCAAGAAAGCCGGGGGACGGAGGCTTTCTTT. It specifies CASSQESRGTEAFF.

This clone appeared once. The chain has TRBV18 and TRBJ1-2; perhaps TRBD1 as D (6 bases). V lost 3 bases, J lost 6 bases, and 17 bases lay in between. Germline V lookup: CDR1 KGHSH, CDR2 LQKENI. This CDR3 has 15 amino acids. CDR3 in DNA: TGTGCCAGCTCACCCTCACAGGGTGGTAGGGATGGCTACACCTTC. Translating it yields CASSPSQGGRDGYTF.

The rearrangement joins TRBV7-2 to TRBJ2-7; TRBD1 aligns across 9 bases. Germline-derived CDR1 and CDR2 are SGHTA and FQGNSA. The length of the CDR3 is 13 residues. J lost 6 bases, V lost 5 bases, and 5 bases had no gene match. In DNA, the CDR3 is TGTGCCAGCAGCACAGGACAGGGGAGCGAGCAGTACTTC. This codes for CASSTGQGSEQYF.

The genes are TRBV6-5 and TRBJ1-1, with D unclear. This CDR3 contains 14 residues. CDR1 is MNHEY and CDR2 is SVGAGI in the germline V gene. Trimming left V 2 bases short and J 5 bases short, with 12 bases between. CDR3 nucleotide sequence: TGTGCCAGCAGTTACGGCGGGGTAACGACTGAAGCTTTCTTT. Its translation: CASSYGGVTTEAFF.

CDR3 in amino acids: CASSVGTGTANYGYTF. The CDR3 nucleotides are TGTGCCAGCAGTGTCGGGACAGGCACTGCTAACTATGGCTACACCTTC. The V and J genes are TRBV6-1 and TRBJ1-2; 8 nucleotides match TRBD1. Germline assignment: CDR1 MNHNS and CDR2 SASEGT. The CDR3 sequence is 16 residues long. Trimming at V came to 4 bases and at J to 0 bases, leaving 7 bases not matched to a gene.

This chain connects TRBV6-5 to TRBJ2-7; TRBD2 might be the D (7 bases). Germline CDR1 reads MNHEY; CDR2 reads SVGAGI. This CDR3 spans 13 amino acids. V was cut by 6 bases and J by 6 bases, with 15 bases left in between. The CDR3 DNA reads TGTGCCAGCAGGAGGGGGAGGGCCTCCGAGCAGTACTTC. Its protein product is CASRRGRASEQYF.

The CDR3, as DNA: TGCGCCAGCCGTTTTACAGGGCAGGAGACCCAGTACTTC. This translates into CASRFTGQETQYF. The chain is built from TRBV5-1 and TRBJ2-5; tentative D call: TRBD1 (6 bases). The CDR3 runs 13 residues. Germline CDR1 reads SGHRS; CDR2 reads YFSETQ. Trimming took off 7 bases at V and 5 bases at J, with 15 bases between the two ends.

This chain connects TRBV27 to TRBJ2-2; TRBD2 aligns across 11 bases. Germline assignment: CDR1 MNHEY and CDR2 SMNVEV (reference sequence). The J segment lost 4 bases and the V segment lost 4 bases, leaving 2 bases of the junction unmatched. The length of the CDR3 is 15 residues. This chain's CDR3 is CASSSLAGGTGELFF. The DNA for the CDR3 is TGTGCCAGCAGTTCCCTAGCGGGAGGCACCGGGGAGCTGTTTTTT.

This chain connects TRBV6-6 to TRBJ1-4, with D uncertain. Between the trimmed V and J ends, which lost 2 bases and 6 bases, there was a span of 7 bases. The CDR3 has 13 amino acids. The germline gives CDR1 MNHNY, CDR2 SVGAGI (reference sequence). The CDR3 coding sequence is TGTGCCAGCAGTTACAGACTTGATGAAAAACTGTTTTTT. Translation: CASSYRLDEKLFF.

This clone was seen a single time. The chain recombines TRBV5-1 with TRBJ2-1, with 8 positions matching TRBD1. The CDR3 consists of 14 residues. CDR1 SGHRS and CDR2 YFSETQ come from the germline V gene. After removal of 6 bases from V and 3 bases from J, the junction contained 5 bases not matched to a gene. CDR3 protein: CASNRDRGYNEQFF. The CDR3 DNA sequence: TGCGCCAGCAACAGAGACAGGGGCTACAATGAGCAGTTCTTC.